Below are 23 T cell receptor beta chains sequenced from a single sample in a study of identical twins. MiXCR, applied by TCRdb to the 5' RACE reads, yields one record per CDR3 protein. The table lists around 290,000 distinct CDR3 sequences, over 8.5% of them singletons. This same sample was also part of a study on yellow fever vaccine responses in identical twins.

Sequencing input: CD8+ T cells sorted from blood. The receptor set was obtained from a young woman in good health.

This clonotype was detected a few times. CDR3 residues: CASSYAGGGEQFF. DNA for the CDR3: TGTGCCAGCAGTTACGCAGGGGGCGGTGAGCAGTTCTTC. This rearrangement joins TRBV6-5 to TRBJ2-1; 8 nucleotides line up with TRBD1. There are 13 residues in the CDR3. Germline values: CDR1 MNHEY, CDR2 SVGAGI. V shed 2 bases, J shed 9 bases, and the junction held 3 bases outside the gene matches.

A few counts support this clonotype. The chain's CDR3 is CSAEWRNTEAFF. The DNA for the CDR3 is TGCAGCGCCGAATGGCGGAACACTGAAGCTTTCTTT. The genes are TRBV29-1 and TRBJ1-1; D unresolved. V was cut by 7 bases and J by 1 base, with 10 bases left in between. Germline CDR1 reads SQVTM; CDR2 reads ANQGSEA. CDR3 length equals 12 residues. The variable domain in full, with the rest retrieved from reference TRBV29-1 and TRBJ1-1, is SAVISQKPSRDICQRGTSLTIQCQVDSQVTMMFWYRQQPGQSLTLIATANQGSEATYESGFVIDKFPISRPNLTFSTLTVSNMSPEDSSIYLCSAEWRNTEAFFGQGTRLTVV.

This clonotype was observed at least ten times. The chain's CDR3 is CSVVDSYEQYF. The CDR3 DNA follows: TGCAGCGTGGTTGACAGCTACGAGCAGTACTTC. The chain is built from TRBV29-1 and TRBJ2-7; maybe TRBD1 (5 bases). CDR1 is SQVTM, CDR2 ANQGSEA, per germline. The CDR3 loop spans 11 amino acids. Between the trimmed V and J ends, which lost 6 bases and 3 bases, there was a span of 9 bases.

A few counts support this clonotype. The chain is built from TRBV30 and TRBJ2-2; 8 nucleotides match TRBD1. The CDR3 runs 16 residues. The ends lost 5 bases at V and 5 bases at J; junction bases unmatched: 13. CDR1 GTSNPN and CDR2 SVGIG come from the germline V gene (reference sequence). Here the CDR3 reads CAWSNGAGGATGELFF. As DNA, the CDR3 is TGTGCCTGGTCCAATGGGGCAGGGGGCGCAACCGGGGAGCTGTTTTTT.

V and J are TRBV7-9 and TRBJ2-7, with D possibly TRBD2 on 5 matching bases. This CDR3 contains 14 residues. CDR1 is SEHNR and CDR2 is FQNEAQ in the germline V gene (reference sequence). V was trimmed by 3 bases and J by 0 bases, leaving 9 bases between them. CDR3 DNA sequence: TGTGCCAGCAGCTTCTACGGAGGCTCCTACGAGCAGTACTTC. Translated: CASSFYGGSYEQYF.

This clonotype was seen repeatedly, ten times or more. The rearrangement joins TRBV5-1 to TRBJ2-2, with D possibly being TRBD2 (6 bases). The CDR3 consists of 14 residues. Germline V lookup: CDR1 SGHRS, CDR2 YFSETQ. Trimming shortened V by 4 bases and J by 1 base, and 8 bases separated the two germline ends. The CDR3 region has the DNA TGCGCCAGCAGCACGGGACTGAACACCGGGGAGCTGTTTTTT. It encodes CASSTGLNTGELFF.

This clonotype was detected only a few times. The chain combines TRBV5-4 with TRBJ2-3, with 9 nucleotides matching TRBD2. The CDR3 totals 15 residues. Per the germline V gene, CDR1 is SGHNT and CDR2 is YYREEE (reference sequence). J was trimmed by 4 bases and V by 4 bases; bases with no gene match: 7. DNA of the CDR3: TGTGCCAGCAGCCAAGGACTAGCGACGGCAGATACGCAGTATTTT. This translates into CASSQGLATADTQYF.

This chain uses TRBV4-2 with TRBJ2-7; 15 nucleotides match TRBD2. V trimming: 4 bases; J trimming: 7 bases; junction bases outside the gene matches: 14. From germline, CDR1 is LGHNA and CDR2 YNFKEQ. The CDR3 loop spans 18 amino acids. CDR3: CASSPLYGLAGGRREQYF. Written as DNA, the CDR3 is TGTGCCAGCAGCCCGCTATACGGACTAGCGGGAGGGAGGCGGGAGCAGTACTTC.

The gene calls are TRBV7-9 and TRBJ2-7; the D gene is possibly TRBD1 (7 bases). Looked up from germline, CDR1 is SEHNR and CDR2 is FQNEAQ (reference sequence). Trimming removed 3 bases at V and 3 bases at J, with 15 bases between. The CDR3 runs to 15 residues. This chain's CDR3 is CASSFAGGKNYEQYF. DNA of the CDR3: TGTGCCAGCAGCTTCGCAGGGGGGAAGAACTACGAGCAGTACTTC.

In this sample, this clonotype turned up many times. The CDR3 reads CASSVVREQYF. The CDR3 bases are TGTGCCAGCAGCGTCGTCCGGGAGCAGTACTTC. This chain links TRBV11-2 with TRBJ2-7; D remains ambiguous. This CDR3 is built from 11 residues. V lost 5 bases, J lost 7 bases, and 9 bases lay in between. CDR1 and CDR2 (germline): SGHAT, FQNNGV.

This clonotype has a count of ten or more. The genes are TRBV5-5 and TRBJ2-2; 10 nucleotides match TRBD2. The CDR3 has 15 residues. The V gene's germline CDR1 is SGHKS and CDR2 YYEKEE (reference sequence). Trimming at V came to 5 bases and at J to 3 bases, leaving 4 bases not matched to a gene. This CDR3 reads CASSFGLADTGELFF. The CDR3 DNA follows: TGTGCCAGCAGTTTCGGACTAGCGGACACCGGGGAGCTGTTTTTT. The full variable domain, completed using reference TRBV5-5 and TRBJ2-2, is DAGVTQSPTHLIKTRGQQVTLRCSPISGHKSVSWYQQVLGQGPQFIFQYYEKEERGRGNFPDRFSARQFPNYSSELNVNALLLGDSALYLCASSFGLADTGELFFGEGSRLTVL.

Only a few counts were recorded for this clonotype. This chain links TRBV19 with TRBJ2-1; tentative D call: TRBD2 (5 bases). Germline values: CDR1 LNHDA, CDR2 SQIVND (reference sequence). The ends were cut back, 1 base at V and 10 bases at J, with 8 bases in the middle. The CDR3 runs to 12 residues. CDR3 bases: TGTGCCAGTAGTATAGGAGCGGCAGAGCAGTTCTTC. It specifies CASSIGAAEQFF.

Comments on this clonotype: Compared with germline, one end of the junction differs, possibly owing to a read error. The chain employs TRBV11-1 and TRBJ2-7; 9 bases are shared with TRBD1. The CDR3 is 12 residues long. Per germline, CDR1 SGHAT and CDR2 FQDESV (reference sequence). The CDR3 protein is CASSFTGGEQHF. In nucleotides, the CDR3 is TGTGCCAGCAGCTTCACAGGGGGCGAGCAGCACTTC.

V and J are TRBV7-6 and TRBJ2-7; TRBD2 matches at 7 bases. CDR3 length: 16 residues. Per germline, CDR1 SGHVS and CDR2 FNYEAQ. The V segment lost 1 base and the J segment 2 bases; nucleotides outside the gene matches: 8. CDR3 amino acids: CASSLDGSGSTYEQYF. Written as DNA, the CDR3 is TGTGCCAGCAGCTTAGACGGTAGCGGGTCTACCTACGAGCAGTACTTC.

Only a few counts were recorded for this clonotype. This chain uses TRBV19 with TRBJ1-1; 7 bases align to TRBD1. Germline V CDR1 and CDR2: LNHDA, SQIVND (reference sequence). This CDR3 comprises 14 residues. V was clipped by 6 bases and J by 5 bases; unmatched bases: 9. DNA of the CDR3: TGTGCCAGTAGCACCTCTTCAGGGGGTACTGAAGCTTTCTTT. Its translation: CASSTSSGGTEAFF.

This clonotype has at least ten counts. This chain links TRBV6-2 or TRBV6-3 with TRBJ2-1; unclear D gene. The CDR3 length is 14 residues. The V and J ends lost 8 bases and 6 bases respectively, with 17 bases between them. Germline CDR1 and CDR2: MNHEY and SVGEGT. The CDR3 region has the DNA TGTGCCAGCGGCACCGGGTCTCTCCGCAATGAGCAGTTCTTC. This translates into CASGTGSLRNEQFF.

This clonotype showed up many times. The rearrangement links TRBV20-1 to TRBJ2-7, with TRBD1 as a possible D gene (5 bases). Trimming pared 6 bases from V and 2 bases from J, leaving 17 bases between. This CDR3 has 14 residues. CDR1 is DFQATT, CDR2 SNEGSKA, per germline (reference sequence). CDR3 loop: CSAVITRVTYEQYF. The CDR3 DNA reads as TGCAGTGCCGTCATCACCAGGGTAACCTACGAGCAGTACTTC.

This clonotype was detected ten times or more. The J gene is TRBJ2-1, the V gene TRBV2; 10 positions agree with TRBD2. Germline values: CDR1 SNHLY, CDR2 FYNNEI. CDR3 length: 14 residues. V lost 5 bases to trimming and J lost 8 bases; unmatched junction nucleotides: 6. The CDR3 DNA is TGTGCCAGCAGTTTTAGCGGGAGGTCAGATGAGCAGTTCTTC. It is translated as CASSFSGRSDEQFF. The whole variable domain, remainder taken from reference TRBV2 and TRBJ2-1, is EPEVTQTPSHQVTQMGQEVILRCVPISNHLYFYWYRQILGQKVEFLVSFYNNEISEKSEIFDDQFSVERPDGSNFTLKIRSTKLEDSAMYFCASSFSGRSDEQFFGPGTRLTVL.

This clonotype has a count of ten or more. The V call is TRBV19, the J call TRBJ1-4; D is ambiguous. CDR1 and CDR2 from the germline V gene are LNHDA and SQIVND (reference sequence). V was trimmed by 5 bases and J by 8 bases, leaving 18 bases between them. CDR3 length: 15 amino acids. CDR3 sequence: CASSPPTAYAEKLFF. The CDR3 bases are TGTGCCAGTAGTCCCCCGACTGCTTATGCGGAAAAACTGTTTTTT. The whole variable domain, remainder taken from reference TRBV19 and TRBJ1-4, is DGGITQSPKYLFRKEGQNVTLSCEQNLNHDAMYWYRQDPGQGLRLIYYSQIVNDFQKGDIAEGYSVSREKKESFPLTVTSAQKNPTAFYLCASSPPTAYAEKLFFGSGTQLSVL.

This chain connects TRBV27 to TRBJ2-7, with TRBD2 identical over 7 bases. The CDR3 covers 13 residues. The V gene end was trimmed by 2 bases and the J gene end by 7 bases; junction bases not matched to a gene: 5. Looked up from germline, CDR1 is MNHEY and CDR2 is SMNVEV (reference sequence). The CDR3 loop reads CASSLGQLAEQYF. The CDR3 nucleotides read TGTGCCAGCAGTTTAGGGCAACTAGCGGAGCAGTACTTC.

This clonotype occurred a few times. This rearrangement joins TRBV10-1 to TRBJ2-5, with 10 nucleotides matching TRBD1. The V gene's germline CDR1 is WNHNN and CDR2 SYGVQD (reference sequence). V shed 5 bases, J shed 4 bases, and the junction held 7 bases outside the gene matches. The CDR3 is 15 residues long. The CDR3 spells CASSTGTGEVETQYF. CDR3 DNA sequence: TGCGCCAGCAGTACCGGGACAGGGGAGGTAGAGACCCAGTACTTC.

This clonotype appeared many times. The rearrangement links TRBV9 to TRBJ2-7; 7 bases map to TRBD1. The CDR3 has 16 residues. The germline V gene has CDR1 SGDLS and CDR2 YYNGEE. J gave up 6 bases and V 7 bases, and 19 bases lay outside the gene matches. The CDR3, as DNA: TGTGCCAGCTCACTTAACCGGGACAGCGGTAACCGCGAGCAGTACTTC. Its protein is CASSLNRDSGNREQYF.

The chain combines TRBV11-2 with TRBJ2-7; D is unresolved. V lost 0 bases, J lost 2 bases, and 11 bases lay in between. The CDR3 is made up of 15 amino acids. Germline assignment: CDR1 SGHAT and CDR2 FQNNGV. CDR3 nucleotides: TGTGCCAGCAGCTTAGAATGGCGGTTGACCTACGAGCAGTACTTC. It translates to CASSLEWRLTYEQYF.